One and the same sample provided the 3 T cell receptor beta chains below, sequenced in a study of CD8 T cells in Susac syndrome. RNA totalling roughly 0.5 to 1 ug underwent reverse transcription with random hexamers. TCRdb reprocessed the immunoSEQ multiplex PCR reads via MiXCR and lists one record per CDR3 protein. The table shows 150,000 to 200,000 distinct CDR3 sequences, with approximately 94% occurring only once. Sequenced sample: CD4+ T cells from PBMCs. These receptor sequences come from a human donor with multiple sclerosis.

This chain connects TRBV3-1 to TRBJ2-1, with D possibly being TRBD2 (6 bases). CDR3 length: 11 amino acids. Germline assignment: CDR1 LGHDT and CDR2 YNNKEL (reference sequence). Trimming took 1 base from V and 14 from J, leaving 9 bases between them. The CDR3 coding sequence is TGTGCCAGCAGCCAAGGCAGGGAGGAGTTCTTC. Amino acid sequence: CASSQGREEFF.

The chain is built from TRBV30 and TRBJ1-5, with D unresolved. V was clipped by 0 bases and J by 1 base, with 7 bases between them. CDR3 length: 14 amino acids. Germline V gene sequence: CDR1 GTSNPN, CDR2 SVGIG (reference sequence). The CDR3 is CAWSVLGSNQPQHF. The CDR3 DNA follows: TGTGCCTGGAGTGTCCTGGGAAGCAATCAGCCCCAGCATTTT.

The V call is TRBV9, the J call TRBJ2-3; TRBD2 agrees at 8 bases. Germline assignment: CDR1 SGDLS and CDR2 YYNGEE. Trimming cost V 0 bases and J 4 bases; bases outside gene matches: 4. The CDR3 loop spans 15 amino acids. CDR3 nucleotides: TGTGCCAGCAGCGTAGGGAACGGGGGGGCAGATACGCAGTATTTT. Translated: CASSVGNGGADTQYF.